A selection of T cell receptor beta chains follows, all from one sample in a study of cytomegalovirus exposure and HLA in healthy donors. Data came from immunoSEQ multiplex PCR; TCRdb stores just in-frame clones and leaves some out. The sample includes about 150,000 clones, 85% of them seen just once. Sequencing was carried out using PBMCs. The receptors here all came from a boy younger than 10 in good health and CMV-seronegative. Each CDR3 is given with its conserved first and last residue. Expanded clones get a size class; other rows say once, few or many, or leave the size out.

cdr3_length v_call clone_size cdr3_aa
16 TRBV5-1 . CASSPGLAWGGETQYF
16 TRBV5-7 . CASSLTHLSPYYGYTF
13 TRBV27 . CASSDFSVSEQYF
17 TRBV19 once CASSIKGTGGSYNEQFF
16 TRBV28 . CASSLMGLAFSYEQYF
13 TRBV11-2 once CASSVAGAHEQYF
16 TRBV7-3 . CASSSPGTGGGDEQFF
14 TRBV10-3 . CAIRTSGVAGELFF
15 TRBV28 once CASITDKGETGELFF
15 TRBV7-9 . CASTWDSFPTGELFF
15 TRBV7-8 . CASSRVAGPYYEQYF
14 TRBV30 once CAWSRAGVPNEQFF
14 TRBV9 . CASSVTGGSYEQYF
16 TRBV25-1 . CASSVETGGRNYGYTF
11 TRBV30 . CAWSLETPLHF
15 TRBV28 . CASSLFVGLDGEAFF
14 TRBV7-9 . CASSLVPGGEKLFF
13 TRBV7-9 once CASSSHYGETQYF
17 TRBV19 few CASSILTGPLAKNIQYF
15 TRBV5-6 . CASRQGGGREDTQYF
16 TRBV10-2 . CASSEEGLTYNSPLHF
14 TRBV18 . CASSPLFDTYEQYF
17 TRBV13 . CASSPGLAAHLTDEQYF
21 TRBV9 . CASSHPRELAGGPQPQETQYF
15 TRBV5-4 . CASSLWAGGYNEQFF
16 TRBV4-2 . CASSQEASGRMETQYF
15 TRBV5-8 . CASSLPGFFGQPQHF
13 TRBV10-3 . CAVSRSGNNEQFF